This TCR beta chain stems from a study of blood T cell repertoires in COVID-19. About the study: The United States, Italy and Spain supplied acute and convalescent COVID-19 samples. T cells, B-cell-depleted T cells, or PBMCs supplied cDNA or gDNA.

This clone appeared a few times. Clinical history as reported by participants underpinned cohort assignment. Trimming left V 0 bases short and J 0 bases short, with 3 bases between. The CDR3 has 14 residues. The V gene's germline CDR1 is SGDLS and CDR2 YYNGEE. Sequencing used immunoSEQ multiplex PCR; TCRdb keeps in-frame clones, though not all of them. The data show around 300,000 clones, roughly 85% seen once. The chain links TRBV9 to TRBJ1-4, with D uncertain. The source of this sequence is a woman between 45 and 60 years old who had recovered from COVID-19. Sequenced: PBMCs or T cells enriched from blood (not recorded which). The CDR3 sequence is CASSVAATNEKLFF. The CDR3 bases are TGTGCCAGCAGCGTAGCTGCAACTAATGAAAAACTGTTTTTT.